Following are 16 T cell receptor beta chains from one sample sequenced in a study of T cell responses to AZD1222 COVID-19 vaccine. Profiling relied on immunoSEQ multiplex PCR, and the TCRdb table lists in-frame clones only, not all of them. This sample has under 150,000 clones; more than 90% occur once, and the top ten carry 1.5% to 2%. The sequencing here drew on peripheral blood, taken on day 0 of AZD1222 vaccination. The receptor source for this set is an adult in good health.

The chain employs TRBV5-4 and TRBJ1-2, with D tentatively TRBD1 (5 bases). This CDR3 has 15 amino acids. With 4 bases removed from V and 4 bases from J, the gap between germline ends came to 17 bases. The germline V gene encodes CDR1 SGHNT and CDR2 YYREEE (reference sequence). CDR3 sequence (DNA): TGTGCCAGCAGCCCGGACTTGAGACAGTCCTATGGCTACACCTTC. Translated, it gives CASSPDLRQSYGYTF.

The chain is built from TRBV7-9 and TRBJ2-1; perhaps TRBD2 as D (6 bases). The CDR3 has 12 amino acids. Trimming removed 8 bases from V and 8 bases from J, with 13 bases in between. The germline V gene has CDR1 SEHNR and CDR2 FQNEAQ (reference sequence). Here the CDR3 DNA reads TGTGCCAGCCGAAAGGAGGGATATGAGCAGTTCTTC. Encoded protein: CASRKEGYEQFF.

The chain links TRBV28 to TRBJ1-6; D is unclear. The germline V and J ends were trimmed by 5 bases and 0 bases, with 14 bases remaining between them. The CDR3 is 17 residues long. From germline, CDR1 is MDHEN and CDR2 SYDVKM. The CDR3, as DNA: TGTGCCAGCAGTCCAGCGTCCATTAGCTCCTATAATTCACCCCTCCACTTT. Its translation: CASSPASISSYNSPLHF.

This chain connects TRBV29-1 to TRBJ2-3, with 11 bases lining up with TRBD2. J gave up 6 bases and V 7 bases, and 6 bases lay outside the gene matches. Germline V gene sequence: CDR1 SQVTM, CDR2 ANQGSEA. The CDR3 runs to 13 residues. CDR3 coding DNA: TGCAGCGCGTTAGCGGGAGGGGTGGATACGCAGTATTTT. This sequence encodes CSALAGGVDTQYF.

V is TRBV6-6 and J is TRBJ2-3, with unresolved D. In germline, CDR1 is MNHNY, CDR2 SVGAGI (reference sequence). The V end lost 4 bases, the J end lost 6 bases, and 8 bases lay between the germline ends. The length of the CDR3 is 12 residues. Written as DNA, the CDR3 is TGTGCCAGCAGTTCAGCCTCGGATACGCAGTATTTT. Translation: CASSSASDTQYF.

V is TRBV15 and J is TRBJ2-6; 14 bases map to TRBD2. Germline V gives CDR1 LNHNV, CDR2 YYDKDF (reference sequence). The CDR3 spans 19 residues. V lost 3 bases, J lost 2 bases, and 6 bases stayed unmatched. This CDR3 is CATSSATGLAGAGANVLTF. The CDR3 region has the DNA TGTGCCACCAGCAGTGCAACGGGACTAGCGGGAGCTGGGGCCAACGTCCTGACTTTC.

This clone has just one count. V gene TRBV9 combines with J gene TRBJ2-7; D is ambiguous. Germline values: CDR1 SGDLS, CDR2 YYNGEE. V lost 0 bases, J lost 0 bases, and 10 bases lay in between. This CDR3 has 15 amino acids. Here the CDR3 reads CASSVGTASSYEQYF. In DNA, the CDR3 is TGTGCCAGCAGCGTAGGGACGGCAAGCTCCTACGAGCAGTACTTC.

This clone is a singleton in its sample. The chain links TRBV10-3 to TRBJ2-7; TRBD2 agrees at 7 bases. The CDR3 spans 14 residues. Trimming took 6 bases from V and 6 from J; bases not matched to a gene: 11. Germline V lookup: CDR1 ENHRY, CDR2 SYGVKD. CDR3 DNA: TGTGCCATCAGCCTCGTGGGCGGGAGACGCGAGCAGTACTTC. Translation: CAISLVGGRREQYF.

V is TRBV11-2 and J is TRBJ1-6; D not certain. The V end was cut by 0 bases, the J end by 7 bases, with 10 bases between. The CDR3 is 15 amino acids. Germline CDR1 is SGHAT and CDR2 is FQNNGV. The CDR3 DNA is TGTGCCAGCAGCTTAGAGCGGTTGAGGAATTCACCCCTCCACTTT. The encoded protein is CASSLERLRNSPLHF.

This rearrangement joins TRBV18 to TRBJ1-3; D not certain. The CDR3 extends over 17 amino acids. V shed 6 bases and J shed 4 bases, with 22 bases lying between them. CDR1 is KGHSH, CDR2 LQKENI, per germline. The DNA of the CDR3 is TGTGCCAGCTCGGGCAGGAGGCTTTCTGACCTGGGAAACACCATATATTTT. It codes for CASSGRRLSDLGNTIYF.

The V call is TRBV30, the J call TRBJ1-3; 7 bases map to TRBD1. The CDR3 consists of 14 residues. V lost 0 bases, J lost 4 bases, and 3 bases stayed unmatched. The germline V gene has CDR1 GTSNPN and CDR2 SVGIG (reference sequence). The CDR3: CAWSVWTGGNTIYF. The CDR3 bases are TGTGCCTGGAGTGTATGGACAGGAGGAAACACCATATATTTT.

This chain connects TRBV21-1 to TRBJ1-3; TRBD1, the table's D call, lacks a check against the DNA. TRBV21-1 is described as a pseudogene. The CDR3 is 16 residues long. The CDR3 DNA reads as TGTGCCAGCAGCAAAGAGGTCCCAGGGGGCGAGGACACCATATATTTT. Translating it yields CASSKEVPGGEDTIYF.

The chain is built from TRBV28 and TRBJ1-2, with D perhaps TRBD1 (5 bases). The CDR3 is 11 residues long. CDR1 and CDR2 (germline): MDHEN, SYDVKM. Trimming removed 6 bases from V and 4 bases from J, with 6 bases in between. Here the CDR3 DNA reads TGTGCCAGCAGCGGGGGCTATGGCTACACCTTC. Protein product: CASSGGYGYTF.

The chain is built from TRBV6-5 and TRBJ1-4; TRBD1 might be the D (5 bases). CDR3 length: 14 residues. Trimming pared 6 bases from V and 3 bases from J, leaving 11 bases between. The germline V gene has CDR1 MNHEY and CDR2 SVGAGI. CDR3 loop: CASSRTSSNEKLFF. In DNA form, the CDR3 reads TGTGCCAGCAGCCGGACATCCTCTAATGAAAAACTGTTTTTT.

The J gene is TRBJ1-2, the V gene TRBV9, with 7 bases matching TRBD1. The V segment lost 0 bases and the J segment 4 bases; nucleotides outside the gene matches: 3. The length of the CDR3 is 14 residues. Per the germline V gene, CDR1 is SGDLS and CDR2 is YYNGEE. This chain's CDR3 is CASSVDGTAYGYTF. The CDR3 DNA is TGTGCCAGCAGCGTAGACGGGACAGCCTATGGCTACACCTTC. The full variable domain, its missing parts supplied by reference TRBV9 and TRBJ1-2, is DSGVTQTPKHLITATGQRVTLRCSPRSGDLSVYWYQQSLDQGLQFLIQYYNGEERAKGNILERFSAQQFPDLHSELNLSSLELGDSALYFCASSVDGTAYGYTFGSGTRLTVV.

V and J are TRBV30 and TRBJ1-1, with TRBD1 identical over 7 bases. V gave up 6 bases and J gave up 4 bases; unmatched junction bases: 2. The CDR3 is 11 amino acids. Germline V gene sequence: CDR1 GTSNPN, CDR2 SVGIG (reference sequence). CDR3 sequence: CACDRVTEAFF. CDR3 nucleotides: TGTGCCTGCGACAGGGTCACTGAAGCTTTCTTT.